There are a few counts of the clone carrying this T cell receptor beta chain. The antigen remains undetermined. The sample has other DNA sequences that encode this CDR3 too. Using CD45RO/CCR7/CD25/CD127/CD95/CD27, CD4+ naive, central memory, regulatory and stem cell-like memory cells were sorted. cDNA synthesis used the whole RNA isolate, giving expressed TCRB sequences. Measured with immunoSEQ multiplex PCR; TCRdb has only the in-frame clones, and not every one. The sample yields 600,000 to 700,000 clones, approximately 13% seen once. The data stem from a study of beta chain features in type 1 diabetes. Germline CDR1 SGHRS, CDR2 YFSETQ. The germline V and J ends were trimmed by 0 bases and 3 bases, with 9 bases remaining between them. This CDR3 contains 14 residues. Study-wide results and limits: Shortening that was moderate but significant affected the TCRB CDR3s of Type 1 diabetes patients in all four CD4+ subsets. In these data, an HLA type influence on TCRB rearrangement remained unresolved. For type 1 diabetes patients, VDJ junctions showed fewer insertions and more deletions.

This sequence joins TRBV5-1 and TRBJ2-5; perhaps TRBD1 as D (5 bases). Sequencing used naive CD4+ T cells from blood. The sequence was collected from a man aged 25-45 years with type 1 diabetes. The CDR3 DNA sequence: TGCGCCAGCAGCTTGGGGCAGGGTAAAGAGACCCAGTACTTC. Encoded protein: CASSLGQGKETQYF. The whole variable domain, filled in from reference TRBV5-1 and TRBJ2-5, reads KAGVTQTPRYLIKTRGQQVTLSCSPISGHRSVSWYQQTPGQGLQFLFEYFSETQRNKGNFPGRFSGRQFSNSRSEMNVSTLELGDSALYLCASSLGQGKETQYFGPGTRLLVL.